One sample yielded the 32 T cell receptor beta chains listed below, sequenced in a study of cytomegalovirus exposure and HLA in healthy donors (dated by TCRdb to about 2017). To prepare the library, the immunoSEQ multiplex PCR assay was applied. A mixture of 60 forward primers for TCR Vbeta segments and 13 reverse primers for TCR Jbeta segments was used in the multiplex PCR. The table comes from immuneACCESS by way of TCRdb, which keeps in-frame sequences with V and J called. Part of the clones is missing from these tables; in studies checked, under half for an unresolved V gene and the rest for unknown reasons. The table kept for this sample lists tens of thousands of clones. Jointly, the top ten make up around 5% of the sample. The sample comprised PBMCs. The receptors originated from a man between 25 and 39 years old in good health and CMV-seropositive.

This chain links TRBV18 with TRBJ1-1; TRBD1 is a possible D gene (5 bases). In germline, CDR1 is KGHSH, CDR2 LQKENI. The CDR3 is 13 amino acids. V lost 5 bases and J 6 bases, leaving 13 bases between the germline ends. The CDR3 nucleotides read TGTGCCAGCTCAATAATCTCAGGGTCTGAAGCTTTCTTT. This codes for CASSIISGSEAFF.

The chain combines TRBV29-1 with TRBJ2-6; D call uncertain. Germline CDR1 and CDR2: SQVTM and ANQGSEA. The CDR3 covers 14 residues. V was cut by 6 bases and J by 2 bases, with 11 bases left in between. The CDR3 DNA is TGCAGCGTCGCAAACAGACCTGGGGCCAACGTCCTGACTTTC. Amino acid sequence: CSVANRPGANVLTF.

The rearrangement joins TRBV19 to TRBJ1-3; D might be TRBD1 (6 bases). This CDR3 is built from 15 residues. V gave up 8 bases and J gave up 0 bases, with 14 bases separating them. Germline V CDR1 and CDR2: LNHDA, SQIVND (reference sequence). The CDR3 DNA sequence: TGTGCCAGTCGACAGGCCTCCGGCTCTGGAAACACCATATATTTT. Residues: CASRQASGSGNTIYF.

The CDR3 sequence: CASSLAPTGGNGYTF. Here the CDR3 DNA reads TGTGCCAGCAGCTTAGCGCCGACAGGGGGCAATGGCTACACCTTC. The chain has TRBV7-9 and TRBJ1-2; TRBD1 agrees at 10 bases. This CDR3 region has 15 residues. Germline-derived CDR1 and CDR2 are SEHNR and FQNEAQ (reference sequence). The V segment lost 0 bases and the J segment 6 bases; nucleotides outside the gene matches: 4.

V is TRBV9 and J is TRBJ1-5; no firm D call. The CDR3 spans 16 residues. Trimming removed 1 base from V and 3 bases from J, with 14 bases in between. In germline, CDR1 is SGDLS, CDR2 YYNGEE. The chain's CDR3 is CASSVTTLGYNQPQHF. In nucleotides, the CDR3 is TGTGCCAGCAGCGTAACTACCCTCGGTTACAATCAGCCCCAGCATTTT. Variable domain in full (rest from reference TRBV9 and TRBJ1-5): DSGVTQTPKHLITATGQRVTLRCSPRSGDLSVYWYQQSLDQGLQFLIQYYNGEERAKGNILERFSAQQFPDLHSELNLSSLELGDSALYFCASSVTTLGYNQPQHFGDGTRLSIL.

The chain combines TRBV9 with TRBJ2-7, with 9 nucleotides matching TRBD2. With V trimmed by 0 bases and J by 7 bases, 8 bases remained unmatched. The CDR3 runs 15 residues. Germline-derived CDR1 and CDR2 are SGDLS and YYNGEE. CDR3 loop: CASSVGSGGLREQYF. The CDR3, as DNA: TGTGCCAGCAGCGTAGGTAGCGGGGGCCTAAGGGAGCAGTACTTC.

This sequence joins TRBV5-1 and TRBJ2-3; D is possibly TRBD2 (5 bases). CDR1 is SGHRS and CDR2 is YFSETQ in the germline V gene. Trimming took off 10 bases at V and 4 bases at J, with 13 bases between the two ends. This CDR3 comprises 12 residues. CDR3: CASRGGADTQYF. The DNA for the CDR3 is TGCGCCTCCCGGGGTGGGGCAGATACGCAGTATTTT.

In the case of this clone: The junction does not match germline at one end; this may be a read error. The CDR3 DNA reads TGTGCCAGCAGTTTAATGGGACAAAATAGGGAGAACCAGTACTTC. Its translation: CASSLMGQNRENQYF. J is TRBJ2-5 and V is TRBV27, with D perhaps TRBD1 (6 bases). Looked up from germline, CDR1 is MNHEY and CDR2 is SMNVEV (reference sequence). CDR3 length equals 15 residues.

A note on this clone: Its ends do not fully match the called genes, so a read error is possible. CDR3 in amino acids: CRGSPGGYSDNEQFF. The CDR3 DNA sequence: TGCAGGGGGTCTCCAGGCGGGTACTCCGACAATGAGCAGTTCTTC. The chain recombines TRBV29-1 with TRBJ2-1, with D maybe TRBD2 (5 bases). Germline-derived CDR1 and CDR2 are SQVTM and ANQGSEA. The CDR3 is made up of 15 amino acids.

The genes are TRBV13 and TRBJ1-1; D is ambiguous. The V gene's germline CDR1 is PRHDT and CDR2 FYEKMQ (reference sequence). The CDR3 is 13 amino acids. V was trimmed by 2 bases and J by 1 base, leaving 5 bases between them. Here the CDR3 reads CASSLSGNTEAFF. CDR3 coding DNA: TGTGCCAGCAGCTTATCAGGGAACACTGAAGCTTTCTTT.

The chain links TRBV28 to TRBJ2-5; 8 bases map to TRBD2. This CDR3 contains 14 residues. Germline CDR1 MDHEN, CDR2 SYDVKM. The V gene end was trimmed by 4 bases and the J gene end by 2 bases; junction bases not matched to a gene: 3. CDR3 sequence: CASSSAGGQETQYF. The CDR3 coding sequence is TGTGCCAGCAGTTCGGCGGGAGGTCAAGAGACCCAGTACTTC. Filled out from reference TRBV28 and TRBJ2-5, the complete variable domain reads DVKVTQSSRYLVKRTGEKVFLECVQDMDHENMFWYRQDPGLGLRLIYFSYDVKMKEKGDIPEGYSVSREKKERFSLILESASTNQTSMYLCASSSAGGQETQYFGPGTRLLVL.

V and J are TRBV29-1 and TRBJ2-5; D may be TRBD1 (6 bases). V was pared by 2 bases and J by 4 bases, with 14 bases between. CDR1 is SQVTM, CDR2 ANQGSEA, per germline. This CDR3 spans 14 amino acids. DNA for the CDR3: TGCAGCGTTGAACCAGGGATAGGGGGAGAGACCCAGTACTTC. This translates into CSVEPGIGGETQYF.

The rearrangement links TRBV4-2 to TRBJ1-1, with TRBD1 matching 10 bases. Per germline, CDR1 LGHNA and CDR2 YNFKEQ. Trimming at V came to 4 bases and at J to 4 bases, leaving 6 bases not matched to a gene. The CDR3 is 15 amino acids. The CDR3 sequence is CASSPKGQGTTEAFF. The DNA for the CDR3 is TGTGCCAGCAGCCCAAAGGGACAGGGGACCACTGAAGCTTTCTTT.

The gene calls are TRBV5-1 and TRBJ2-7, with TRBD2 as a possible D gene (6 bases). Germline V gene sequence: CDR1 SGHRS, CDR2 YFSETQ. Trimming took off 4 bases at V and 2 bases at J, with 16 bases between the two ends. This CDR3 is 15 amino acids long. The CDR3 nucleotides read TGCGCCAGCAGCCCCGTGTGGGGGGATACCTACGAGCAGTACTTC. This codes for CASSPVWGDTYEQYF.

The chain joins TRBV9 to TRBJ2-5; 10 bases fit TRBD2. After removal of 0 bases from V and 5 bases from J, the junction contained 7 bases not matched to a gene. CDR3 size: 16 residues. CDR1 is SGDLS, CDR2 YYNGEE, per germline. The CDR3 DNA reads TGTGCCAGCAGCGTAGCTAGCGGGAGTATAGGGGAGACCCAGTACTTC. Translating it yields CASSVASGSIGETQYF.

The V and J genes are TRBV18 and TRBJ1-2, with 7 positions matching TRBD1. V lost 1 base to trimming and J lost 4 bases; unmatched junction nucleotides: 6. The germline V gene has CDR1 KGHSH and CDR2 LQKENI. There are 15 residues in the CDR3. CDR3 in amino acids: CASSPQGAGVYGYTF. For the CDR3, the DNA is TGTGCCAGCTCACCACAGGGGGCAGGTGTCTATGGCTACACCTTC. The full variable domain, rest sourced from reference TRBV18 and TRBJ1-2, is NAGVMQNPRHLVRRRGQEARLRCSPMKGHSHVYWYRQLPEEGLKFMVYLQKENIIDESGMPKERFSAEFPKEGPSILRIQQVVRGDSAAYFCASSPQGAGVYGYTFGSGTRLTVV.

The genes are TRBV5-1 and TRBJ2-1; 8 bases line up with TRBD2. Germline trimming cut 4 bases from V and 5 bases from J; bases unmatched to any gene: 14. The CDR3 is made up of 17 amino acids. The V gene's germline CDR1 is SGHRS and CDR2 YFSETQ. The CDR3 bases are TGCGCCAGCAGCCAGCGGGGTAGCGGGGAGGCTGACAATGAGCAGTTCTTC. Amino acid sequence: CASSQRGSGEADNEQFF.

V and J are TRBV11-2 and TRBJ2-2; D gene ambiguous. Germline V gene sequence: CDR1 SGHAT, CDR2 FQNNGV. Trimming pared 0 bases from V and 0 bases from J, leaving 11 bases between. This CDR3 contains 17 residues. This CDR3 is CASSLDRPMANTGELFF. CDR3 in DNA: TGTGCCAGCAGCTTAGACAGGCCTATGGCGAACACCGGGGAGCTGTTTTTT.

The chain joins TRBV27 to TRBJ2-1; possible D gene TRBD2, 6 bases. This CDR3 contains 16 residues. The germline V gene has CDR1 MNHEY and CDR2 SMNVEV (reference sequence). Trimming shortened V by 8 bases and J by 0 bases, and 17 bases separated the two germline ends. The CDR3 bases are TGTGCCAGCGTGGGACTGGCTAAAAGCTCCTACAATGAGCAGTTCTTC. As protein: CASVGLAKSSYNEQFF.

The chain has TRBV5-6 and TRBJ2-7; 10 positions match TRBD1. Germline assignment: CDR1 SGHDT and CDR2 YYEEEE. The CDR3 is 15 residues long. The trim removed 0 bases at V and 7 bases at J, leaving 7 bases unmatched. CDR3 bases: TGTGCCAGCAGCTTGGGGGGGACAGGGGTAAGGGAGCAGTACTTC. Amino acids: CASSLGGTGVREQYF.

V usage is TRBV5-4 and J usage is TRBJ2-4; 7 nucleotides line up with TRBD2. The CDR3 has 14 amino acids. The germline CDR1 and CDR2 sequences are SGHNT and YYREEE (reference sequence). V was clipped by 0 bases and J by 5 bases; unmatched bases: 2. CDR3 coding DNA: TGTGCCAGCAGCTTGGGCCTAGCGGAAAACATTCAGTACTTC. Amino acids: CASSLGLAENIQYF.

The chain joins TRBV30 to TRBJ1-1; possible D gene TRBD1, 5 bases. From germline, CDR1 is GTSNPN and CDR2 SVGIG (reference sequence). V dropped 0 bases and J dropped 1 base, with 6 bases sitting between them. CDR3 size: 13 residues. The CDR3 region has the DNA TGTGCCTGGAGTGTAGGGGCGAACACTGAAGCTTTCTTT. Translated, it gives CAWSVGANTEAFF.

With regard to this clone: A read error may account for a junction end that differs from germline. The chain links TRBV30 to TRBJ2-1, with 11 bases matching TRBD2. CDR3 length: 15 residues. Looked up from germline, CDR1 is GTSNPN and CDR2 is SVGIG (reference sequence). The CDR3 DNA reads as TGTGCCGGGAGTGTACGGATAGCGGGAGGGGGTGAGCAGTTCTTC. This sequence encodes CAGSVRIAGGGEQFF.

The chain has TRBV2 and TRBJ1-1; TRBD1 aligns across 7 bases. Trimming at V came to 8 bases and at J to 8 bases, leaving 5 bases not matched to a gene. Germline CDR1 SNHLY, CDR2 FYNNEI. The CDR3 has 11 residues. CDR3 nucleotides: TGTGCCAGCCAATGGGACAGCGAAGCTTTCTTT. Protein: CASQWDSEAFF.

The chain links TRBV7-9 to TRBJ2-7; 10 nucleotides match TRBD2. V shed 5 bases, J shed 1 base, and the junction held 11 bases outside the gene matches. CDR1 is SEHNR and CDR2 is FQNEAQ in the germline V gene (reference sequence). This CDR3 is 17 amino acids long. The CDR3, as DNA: TGTGCCAGCAGCGACGTTCTAGCGGGGGCGAGATCCTACGAGCAGTACTTC. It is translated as CASSDVLAGARSYEQYF.

CDR3 residues: CASSLHGETQYF. CDR3 bases: TGTGCCAGCAGCCTTCACGGAGAGACCCAGTACTTC. The chain employs TRBV7-9 and TRBJ2-5; unclear D gene. Germline CDR1 is SEHNR and CDR2 is FQNEAQ (reference sequence). The germline V and J ends were trimmed by 5 bases and 4 bases, with 8 bases remaining between them. This CDR3 is built from 12 residues.

The CDR3, as DNA: TGTGCCAGCACCTGGACAGGGATGAACACTGAAGCTTTCTTT. This codes for CASTWTGMNTEAFF. The chain combines TRBV2 with TRBJ1-1; 8 nucleotides match TRBD1. Germline lookup yields CDR1 SNHLY and CDR2 FYNNEI. V was clipped by 7 bases and J by 0 bases; unmatched bases: 4. This CDR3 is 14 amino acids long. The entire variable domain, with the rest obtained from reference TRBV2 and TRBJ1-1, is as follows: EPEVTQTPSHQVTQMGQEVILRCVPISNHLYFYWYRQILGQKVEFLVSFYNNEISEKSEIFDDQFSVERPDGSNFTLKIRSTKLEDSAMYFCASTWTGMNTEAFFGQGTRLTVV.

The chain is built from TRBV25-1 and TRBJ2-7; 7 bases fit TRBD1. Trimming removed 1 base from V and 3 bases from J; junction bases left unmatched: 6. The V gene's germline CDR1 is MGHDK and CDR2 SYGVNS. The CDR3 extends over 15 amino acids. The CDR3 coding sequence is TGTGCCAGCAGTGAATCCTGGGCAGGGGGCTACGAGCAGTACTTC. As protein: CASSESWAGGYEQYF.

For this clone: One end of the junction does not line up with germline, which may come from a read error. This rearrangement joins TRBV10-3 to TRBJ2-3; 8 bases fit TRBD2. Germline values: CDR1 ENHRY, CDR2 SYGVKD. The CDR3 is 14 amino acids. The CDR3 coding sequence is TGTGCCATCAGACCCGGGAGGGCCATTGATAAGCAGTATTTT. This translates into CAIRPGRAIDKQYF.

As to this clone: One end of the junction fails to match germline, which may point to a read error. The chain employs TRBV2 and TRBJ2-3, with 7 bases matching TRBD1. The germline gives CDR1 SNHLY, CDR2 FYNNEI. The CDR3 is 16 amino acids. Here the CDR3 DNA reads TGTGCCAGCACCGTATTACAGGGGCCTAGCACAGATAAGCAGTATTTT. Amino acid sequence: CASTVLQGPSTDKQYF.

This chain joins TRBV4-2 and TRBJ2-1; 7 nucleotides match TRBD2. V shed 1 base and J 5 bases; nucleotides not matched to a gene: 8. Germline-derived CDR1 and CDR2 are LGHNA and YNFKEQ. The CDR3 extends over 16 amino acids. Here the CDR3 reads CASSQGTGRPNNEQFF. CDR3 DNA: TGTGCCAGCAGCCAAGGGACCGGGAGGCCCAACAATGAGCAGTTCTTC.

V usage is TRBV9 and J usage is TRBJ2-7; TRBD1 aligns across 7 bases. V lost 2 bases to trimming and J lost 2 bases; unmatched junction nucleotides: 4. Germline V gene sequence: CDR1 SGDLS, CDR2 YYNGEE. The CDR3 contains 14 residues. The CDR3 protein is CASSVGQSTYEQYF. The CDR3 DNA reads TGTGCCAGCAGCGTGGGACAGTCAACCTACGAGCAGTACTTC.